This T cell receptor (beta chain) was sequenced in a study of identical twins. TCRdb ran MiXCR on the 5' RACE reads and lists one entry per CDR3 protein. The data show 200,000 or so distinct CDR3 sequences, roughly 7.5% seen once. Germline V CDR1 and CDR2: DFQATT, SNEGSKA (reference sequence). Unmatched junction bases numbered 4, after V lost 5 bases and J lost 4 bases. The CDR3 covers 13 residues. These data also featured in a second study, about yellow fever vaccine responses in identical twins.

Sequenced: memory (CD45RO+) T cells sorted from blood. This TCR derives from a young woman in good health. This chain links TRBV20-1 with TRBJ1-4, with 7 bases fitting TRBD1. CDR3 amino acids: CSARQGYNEKLFF. The CDR3 DNA reads TGCAGTGCTCGACAGGGATATAATGAAAAACTGTTTTTT.